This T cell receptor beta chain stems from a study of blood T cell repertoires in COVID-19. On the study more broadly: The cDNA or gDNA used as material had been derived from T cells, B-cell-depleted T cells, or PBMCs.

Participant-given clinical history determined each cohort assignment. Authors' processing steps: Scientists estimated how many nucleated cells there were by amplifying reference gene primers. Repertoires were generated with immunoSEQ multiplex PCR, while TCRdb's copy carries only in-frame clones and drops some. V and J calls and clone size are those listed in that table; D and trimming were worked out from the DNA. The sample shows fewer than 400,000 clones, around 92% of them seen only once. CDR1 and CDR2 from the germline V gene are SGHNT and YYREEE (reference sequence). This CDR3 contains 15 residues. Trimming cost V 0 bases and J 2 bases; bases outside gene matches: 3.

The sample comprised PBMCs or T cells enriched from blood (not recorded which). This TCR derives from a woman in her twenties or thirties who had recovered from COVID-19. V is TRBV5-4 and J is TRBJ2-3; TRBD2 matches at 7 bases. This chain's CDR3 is CASSLGAGDTDTQYF. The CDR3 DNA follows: TGTGCCAGCAGCTTGGGGGCGGGGGACACAGATACGCAGTATTTT. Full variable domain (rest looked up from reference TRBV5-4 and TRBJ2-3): ETGVTQSPTHLIKTRGQQVTLRCSSQSGHNTVSWYQQALGQGPQFIFQYYREEENGRGNFPPRFSGLQFPNYSSELNVNALELDDSALYLCASSLGAGDTDTQYFGPGTRLTVL.